A selection of T cell receptor beta chains follows, all from one sample in a study of PD-1 blockade in classical Hodgkin lymphoma. Sequenced by immunoSEQ multiplex PCR; TCRdb stores in-frame clones only, minus some. Among 21,000 or so clones listed, approximately 89% were seen once. Specimen: peripheral blood mononuclear cells (PBMCs), collected before the fourth cycle of nivolumab. Every receptor here comes from a human donor with classical Hodgkin lymphoma. Each CDR3 is given with its conserved first and last residue. The order of the fields is CDR3 protein, CDR3 DNA, V gene, J gene, D gene, clone size. D genes are given only for firm matches. For some rows the clone size is stated as once, few or many, or as a class when expanded; others skip it.

CASSPVTGIIAKNIQYF	TGTGCCAGCTCACCAGTGACAGGGATCATAGCCAAAAACATTCAGTACTTC	TRBV18	TRBJ2-4	TRBD1	-
CASSARGGELLFDEQFF	TGTGCCAGCAGTGCGAGGGGGGGAGAACTCCTTTTCGATGAGCAGTTCTTC	TRBV2	TRBJ2-1	-	-
CASTPRGTLRNEQFF	TGTGCCAGCACTCCTCGGGGCACCCTTAGGAATGAGCAGTTCTTC	TRBV27	TRBJ2-1	-	-
CASSQGWSLFYGYTF	TGTGCCAGCAGCCAAGGTTGGAGCCTTTTCTATGGCTACACCTTC	TRBV14	TRBJ1-2	-	-
CASSKGQDYGYTF	TGTGCCAGCAGCAAGGGACAGGACTATGGCTACACCTTC	TRBV7-9	TRBJ1-2	TRBD1	-
CASSLIQPRGLEGYTF	TGCGCCAGCAGCTTGATCCAGCCCCGGGGGCTTGAGGGCTACACCTTC	TRBV5-1	TRBJ1-2	-	-
CAISEAREGTQYF	TGTGCCATCAGTGAGGCCAGGGAGGGGACCCAGTACTTC	TRBV10-3	TRBJ2-5	TRBD2	-
CASSYTGAAYNEQFF	TGTGCCAGCAGTTATACAGGGGCGGCATACAATGAGCAGTTCTTC	TRBV6-5	TRBJ2-1	TRBD1	once
CASSLNRDTEAFF	TGTGCCAGCAGCCTAAACAGGGACACTGAAGCTTTCTTT	TRBV28	TRBJ1-1	-	few
CASSPRAGQNTEAFF	TGTGCCAGCAGCCCAAGAGCCGGACAAAACACTGAAGCTTTCTTT	TRBV7-3	TRBJ1-1	-	-
CASSVLPGTVGTRSYNSPLHF	TGTGCCAGCAGTGTACTCCCCGGGACAGTGGGAACTCGATCCTATAATTCACCCCTCCACTTT	TRBV28	TRBJ1-6	TRBD1	-
CASSSNPYGTGSVGDTQYF	TGTGCCAGCAGCTCAAATCCGTACGGGACAGGCAGTGTAGGAGATACGCAGTATTTT	TRBV7-8	TRBJ2-3	TRBD1	-
CASIPRGQSPYSNQPQHF	TGTGCCAGTATCCCACGGGGACAGAGCCCGTATAGCAATCAGCCCCAGCATTTT	TRBV19	TRBJ1-5	TRBD1	-
CASSLASGAYNEQFF	TGTGCCAGCAGTTTAGCTAGCGGAGCGTACAATGAGCAGTTCTTC	TRBV27	TRBJ2-1	TRBD2	-
CASSYGTEALNTEAFF	TGTGCCAGCAGTTACGGGACAGAAGCCTTGAACACTGAAGCTTTCTTT	TRBV6-6	TRBJ1-1	TRBD1	-
CASRGQGFDGYTF	TGTGCCAGCAGGGGACAGGGGTTTGATGGCTACACCTTC	TRBV28	TRBJ1-2	TRBD1	once
CASSLYTGASNQPQHF	TGTGCCAGCAGCTTGTATACAGGGGCTTCTAATCAGCCCCAGCATTTT	TRBV5-6	TRBJ1-5	TRBD1	-
CASSPGTGLPYGYTF	TGTGCCAGCAGCCCTGGGACAGGCCTTCCCTATGGCTACACCTTC	TRBV7-9	TRBJ1-2	TRBD1	-
CASSYGRRGAYEQYF	TGTGCCAGCAGTTACGGTCGCAGGGGGGCCTACGAGCAGTACTTC	TRBV6-5	TRBJ2-7	-	-
CATARDPYEQYF	TGTGCCACCGCTCGAGACCCCTACGAGCAGTACTTC	TRBV19	TRBJ2-7	-	-
CASSTTGNEQFF	TGTGCCAGCAGTACCACGGGCAATGAGCAGTTCTTC	TRBV5-6	TRBJ2-1	-	few
CASTTMWVSSPHEQYF	TGTGCCAGCACCACGATGTGGGTGAGCAGTCCCCACGAGCAGTACTTC	TRBV2	TRBJ2-7	-	few
CASTPGLTDTQYF	TGTGCCAGTACTCCGGGACTGACAGATACGCAGTATTTT	TRBV19	TRBJ2-3	-	-
CATRAGLPLHF	TGTGCCACCCGAGCGGGCCTACCCCTCCACTTT	TRBV28	TRBJ1-6	-	-
CASSYSRTEYTEAFF	TGTGCCAGCAGTTACTCGAGGACAGAATACACTGAAGCTTTCTTT	TRBV6-6	TRBJ1-1	-	-
CASSPTFLTDFRNQPQHF	TGTGCCAGCTCACCTACTTTCTTGACAGATTTTCGCAATCAGCCCCAGCATTTT	TRBV18	TRBJ1-5	-	-